The 27 T cell receptor beta chains reported below all come from one sample, sequenced in a study of cytomegalovirus exposure and HLA in healthy donors. With 60 Vbeta and 13 Jbeta primers, the PCR was carried out. The table came from immunoSEQ multiplex PCR; TCRdb's copy has only in-frame clones and leaves some out. The data show roughly 120,000 clones, roughly three quarters seen once. Sequencing used PBMCs. The receptors were gathered from a man aged 50-59 years in good health and CMV-seropositive.

The V gene is TRBV7-2, the J gene TRBJ2-2; D is possibly TRBD2 (5 bases). There are 15 residues in the CDR3. Germline V gene lookup returns CDR1 SGHTA and CDR2 FQGNSA. V was pared by 6 bases and J by 3 bases, with 14 bases between. DNA for the CDR3: TGTGCCAGCAGGATAGCGAACTTGGACACCGGGGAGCTGTTTTTT. Residues: CASRIANLDTGELFF. Looking up the rest from reference TRBV7-2 and TRBJ2-2 gives the full variable domain: GAGVSQSPSNKVTEKGKDVELRCDPISGHTALYWYRQSLGQGLEFLIYFQGNSAPDKSGLPSDRFSAERTGGSVSTLTIQRTQQEDSAVYLCASRIANLDTGELFFGEGSRLTVL.

The chain uses TRBV27 and TRBJ2-7; D perhaps matches TRBD2 (6 bases). The V gene lost 5 bases and the J gene lost 4 bases, with 15 bases spanning the gap. The CDR3 length is 14 residues. Germline loops: CDR1 MNHEY, CDR2 SMNVEV (reference sequence). DNA of the CDR3: TGTGCCAGCAGTCCGAGGGACTCAAAGTACGAGCAGTACTTC. Protein sequence: CASSPRDSKYEQYF.

Here the CDR3 DNA reads TGTGCCAGCAGCCCTCTCGGGACAGGGTCGAGGACCGGGGAGCTGTTTTTT. Its translation: CASSPLGTGSRTGELFF. The genes are TRBV5-6 and TRBJ2-2; 9 positions agree with TRBD1. V was clipped by 4 bases and J by 5 bases; unmatched bases: 12. CDR1 SGHDT and CDR2 YYEEEE come from the germline V gene. The CDR3 length is 17 residues. Using reference TRBV5-6 and TRBJ2-2 for the parts outside the CDR3, the full variable domain is DAGVTQSPTHLIKTRGQQVTLRCSPKSGHDTVSWYQQALGQGPQFIFQYYEEEERQRGNFPDRFSGHQFPNYSSELNVNALLLGDSALYLCASSPLGTGSRTGELFFGEGSRLTVL.

This chain uses TRBV11-2 with TRBJ2-4, with TRBD1 matching over 8 bases. Looked up from germline, CDR1 is SGHAT and CDR2 is FQNNGV. CDR3 length: 18 amino acids. Germline trimming cut 0 bases from V and 2 bases from J; bases unmatched to any gene: 9. Written as DNA, the CDR3 is TGTGCCAGCAGCTTAGATCCCAGGACAGGGAATTCCAAAAACATTCAGTACTTC. This encodes CASSLDPRTGNSKNIQYF.

This rearrangement joins TRBV10-3 to TRBJ1-3, with D uncertain. The V gene's germline CDR1 is ENHRY and CDR2 SYGVKD. V was cut by 5 bases and J by 0 bases, with 5 bases left in between. The CDR3 loop spans 13 amino acids. The CDR3, as DNA: TGTGCCATCAGTACTGGCTCTGGAAACACCATATATTTT. Its protein is CAISTGSGNTIYF.

V usage is TRBV4-3 and J usage is TRBJ2-7, with a possible D match to TRBD1 (6 bases). V shed 0 bases and J shed 4 bases, with 10 bases lying between them. The CDR3 is 14 residues long. From germline, CDR1 is LGHNA and CDR2 YSLEER. The CDR3 region is CASSQDSRGYEQYF. CDR3 sequence (DNA): TGCGCCAGCAGCCAAGATTCCAGGGGATACGAGCAGTACTTC.

The chain combines TRBV29-1 with TRBJ2-3, with TRBD1 matching over 7 bases. This CDR3 is built from 15 residues. With 1 base clipped from V and 4 bases from J, the junction kept 8 bases outside the gene matches. Germline V CDR1 and CDR2: SQVTM, ANQGSEA. CDR3 bases: TGCAGCGTTGAAGGGGGACAGCTTGGCGCAGATACGCAGTATTTT. Protein sequence: CSVEGGQLGADTQYF.

The V and J genes are TRBV7-9 and TRBJ1-1; D ambiguous. The length of the CDR3 is 16 residues. In germline, CDR1 is SEHNR, CDR2 FQNEAQ (reference sequence). With 2 bases removed from V and 1 base from J, the gap between germline ends came to 14 bases. Written as DNA, the CDR3 is TGTGCCAGCAGCTTATCCTTGGCCTTGCAGAACACTGAAGCTTTCTTT. Translation: CASSLSLALQNTEAFF.

The chain carries TRBV6-5 and TRBJ1-1; tentatively, D is TRBD1 (6 bases). There are 14 residues in the CDR3. Germline loops: CDR1 MNHEY, CDR2 SVGAGI. The ends were cut back, 5 bases at V and 7 bases at J, with 17 bases in the middle. The CDR3 DNA reads as TGTGCCAGCAGTCCACCTCAGGGGCAAGGTGAAGCTTTCTTT. Translated: CASSPPQGQGEAFF.

Details on this clone: Germline and junction disagree at one end, which may indicate a read error. The V gene is TRBV7-7, the J gene TRBJ2-2; 11 bases map to TRBD2. Germline loops: CDR1 SSHAT, CDR2 FNYEAQ (reference sequence). CDR3 length: 17 amino acids. CDR3 DNA: TGTGCTAGCAGCCCAACTAGCGGGAGAGGGAACACCGGGGAGCTGTTTTTT. Amino acid sequence: CASSPTSGRGNTGELFF.

This chain uses TRBV6-1 with TRBJ1-3, with a weak D call TRBD1 (5 bases). CDR1 MNHNS and CDR2 SASEGT come from the germline V gene. The CDR3 runs to 14 residues. Trimming cost V 3 bases and J 4 bases, with 10 bases left between them. The CDR3 region is CASSEATAGNTIYF. The CDR3 DNA reads as TGTGCCAGCAGTGAGGCGACAGCCGGAAACACCATATATTTT.

The V call is TRBV29-1, the J call TRBJ2-1; D is possibly TRBD1 (6 bases). In germline, CDR1 is SQVTM, CDR2 ANQGSEA. Trimming took off 3 bases at V and 7 bases at J, with 13 bases between the two ends. This CDR3 region has 13 residues. The CDR3 sequence: CSVEGAPGNEQFF. The CDR3 region has the DNA TGCAGCGTTGAGGGGGCTCCTGGGAATGAGCAGTTCTTC.

The rearrangement uses TRBV28 and TRBJ2-5, with D possibly TRBD1 on 6 matching bases. Germline values: CDR1 MDHEN, CDR2 SYDVKM. This CDR3 comprises 13 residues. V lost 11 bases and J 4 bases, leaving 17 bases between the germline ends. CDR3 region: CASALGGRETQYF. CDR3 nucleotides: TGTGCCTCAGCATTAGGGGGACGAGAGACCCAGTACTTC. The variable domain in full, completed from reference TRBV28 and TRBJ2-5, reads DVKVTQSSRYLVKRTGEKVFLECVQDMDHENMFWYRQDPGLGLRLIYFSYDVKMKEKGDIPEGYSVSREKKERFSLILESASTNQTSMYLCASALGGRETQYFGPGTRLLVL.

The rearrangement links TRBV4-3 to TRBJ1-4, with a tentative D call TRBD1 (5 bases). Trimming stripped 0 bases from V and 3 bases from J, with 14 bases between. The CDR3 loop spans 17 amino acids. Germline CDR1 reads LGHNA; CDR2 reads YSLEER. The CDR3 DNA reads TGCGCCAGCAGCCAAGACGGGTCCTGGGGCCCTAATGAAAAACTGTTTTTT. It is translated as CASSQDGSWGPNEKLFF.

The gene calls are TRBV6-6 and TRBJ2-5; a weak D match, TRBD2 (6 bases). The CDR3 covers 14 residues. V was pared by 1 base and J by 11 bases, with 17 bases between. CDR1 is MNHNY, CDR2 SVGAGI, per germline (reference sequence). The CDR3 is CASSYWTATGEQYF. DNA for the CDR3: TGTGCCAGCAGTTACTGGACGGCCACGGGGGAGCAGTACTTC.

This clone has just a few counts. The rearrangement joins TRBV15 to TRBJ2-7, with TRBD1 matching 7 bases. The length of the CDR3 is 13 residues. Trimming removed 5 bases from V and 2 bases from J; junction bases left unmatched: 3. The germline gives CDR1 LNHNV, CDR2 YYDKDF (reference sequence). Written as DNA, the CDR3 is TGTGCCACCAGCGCCGGGACAGCCTACGAGCAGTACTTC. Translation gives CATSAGTAYEQYF.

The chain links TRBV28 to TRBJ2-3; D unclear. CDR3 length: 15 residues. Trimming took 5 bases from V and 4 from J, leaving 16 bases between them. Germline CDR1 reads MDHEN; CDR2 reads SYDVKM. Here the CDR3 DNA reads TGTGCCAGCAGTCTGGGCGAGTATCCGGCAGATACGCAGTATTTT. This gives the protein CASSLGEYPADTQYF.

This rearrangement joins TRBV11-2 to TRBJ2-7; D unresolved. V was clipped by 3 bases and J by 1 base, with 13 bases between them. The CDR3 is 15 amino acids. CDR1 and CDR2 (germline): SGHAT, FQNNGV. The CDR3 sequence: CASSFIDGFSYEQYF. DNA of the CDR3: TGTGCCAGCAGCTTCATAGACGGGTTTTCCTACGAGCAGTACTTC.

This clone was found once. This rearrangement joins TRBV5-6 to TRBJ1-4; D uncertain. The CDR3 covers 14 residues. V lost 1 base, J lost 5 bases, and 9 bases lay in between. Germline V gives CDR1 SGHDT, CDR2 YYEEEE. The CDR3 bases are TGTGCCAGCAGCTTGTTGGCAGGAAATGAAAAACTGTTTTTT. It specifies CASSLLAGNEKLFF.

The CDR3 sequence is CASREGFFAEQFF. The CDR3 coding sequence is TGTGCCAGCAGGGAGGGATTTTTTGCTGAGCAGTTCTTC. The chain couples TRBV2 to TRBJ2-1; possibly TRBD2 for D (6 bases). CDR1 and CDR2 from the germline V gene are SNHLY and FYNNEI. The V and J ends lost 6 bases and 9 bases respectively, with 15 bases between them. This CDR3 contains 13 residues.

Points on this clone: The junction does not match germline at one end; this may be a read error. Other nucleotide sequences in the sample specify the same CDR3. The rearrangement links TRBV7-2 to TRBJ1-1, with 7 positions matching TRBD1. Germline-derived CDR1 and CDR2 are SGHTA and FQGNSA. CDR3 size: 11 residues. CDR3 nucleotide sequence: TGTGCCAGCAGCATTACAGGGGAAGCATTCTTT. It specifies CASSITGEAFF.

The V call is TRBV21-1, the J call TRBJ1-6. TRBV21-1 constitutes a pseudogene. The CDR3 totals 16 residues. The CDR3: CASSKGTGGDNSPLHF. CDR3 in DNA: TGTGCCAGCAGCAAAGGCACAGGAGGGGATAATTCACCCCTCCACTTT.

V usage is TRBV4-1 and J usage is TRBJ1-2, with D possibly being TRBD1 (6 bases). Trimming took 0 bases from V and 2 from J, leaving 7 bases between them. There are 14 residues in the CDR3. CDR1 and CDR2 from the germline V gene are MGHRA and YSYEKL. The chain's CDR3 is CASSQERGNYGYTF. The CDR3 bases are TGCGCCAGCAGCCAAGAAAGGGGGAACTATGGCTACACCTTC.

V usage is TRBV15 and J usage is TRBJ1-2; 7 positions match TRBD1. The CDR3 is 16 amino acids. Germline CDR1 LNHNV, CDR2 YYDKDF (reference sequence). The V gene end was trimmed by 0 bases and the J gene end by 1 base; junction bases not matched to a gene: 5. CDR3 sequence reads: CATSREPGQYNYGYTF. The CDR3 DNA is TGTGCCACCAGCAGAGAACCGGGACAGTATAACTATGGCTACACCTTC. Supplemented by reference TRBV15 and TRBJ1-2, the full variable domain reads DAMVIQNPRYQVTQFGKPVTLSCSQTLNHNVMYWYQQKSSQAPKLLFHYYDKDFNNEADTPDNFQSRRPNTSFCFLDIRSPGLGDTAMYLCATSREPGQYNYGYTFGSGTRLTVV.

This sequence joins TRBV27 and TRBJ1-6; the D gene is possibly TRBD1 (6 bases). The CDR3 runs 16 residues. Looked up from germline, CDR1 is MNHEY and CDR2 is SMNVEV (reference sequence). V was clipped by 3 bases and J by 6 bases, with 15 bases between them. For the CDR3, the DNA is TGTGCCAGCAGTTTGATCGGGACATTGGGTAATTCACCCCTCCACTTT. It codes for CASSLIGTLGNSPLHF.

This chain links TRBV7-9 with TRBJ2-5; 10 bases match TRBD1. The V gene's germline CDR1 is SEHNR and CDR2 FQNEAQ (reference sequence). This CDR3 spans 14 amino acids. The V gene end was trimmed by 11 bases and the J gene end by 5 bases; junction bases not matched to a gene: 11. This CDR3 reads CAVVRDRGQETQYF. Written as DNA, the CDR3 is TGTGCCGTCGTAAGAGACAGGGGGCAGGAGACCCAGTACTTC.

This clone was counted only a few times. The chain uses TRBV27 and TRBJ2-3; 9 nucleotides match TRBD2. The J segment lost 2 bases and the V segment lost 4 bases, leaving 4 bases of the junction unmatched. The CDR3 runs to 15 residues. CDR1 and CDR2 (germline): MNHEY, SMNVEV (reference sequence). The CDR3 coding sequence is TGTGCCAGCAGTTGGGGGGGACTAGCCACAGATACGCAGTATTTT. Translation: CASSWGGLATDTQYF.